This TCR beta chain originates from a study of cytomegalovirus exposure and HLA in healthy donors. Study results and caveats: TRBV6-2, TRBV6-3 and some other V segments were excluded as indistinguishable.

This clone has more than one count but fewer than ten. The antigen is undetermined. Amplification used 60 Vbeta primers and 13 Jbeta primers. Some clones are missing from TCRdb's copy, which holds only in-frame ones; the method was immunoSEQ multiplex PCR. The sample consists of under 150,000 clones, approximately 84% of them appearing once. This CDR3 contains 13 residues. Germline lookup yields CDR1 LNHDA and CDR2 SQIVND (reference sequence). The V and J ends lost 7 bases and 5 bases respectively, with 11 bases between them. Though probably carrying unrecorded immune exposures, donors were nominally healthy at sampling.

This chain connects TRBV19 to TRBJ1-4; unclear D gene. This receptor was identified in a woman younger than 30 in good health and CMV-seronegative. Sequenced sample: PBMCs. In DNA form, the CDR3 reads TGTGCCAGTACGTACGGAGTAAATGAAAAACTGTTTTTT. Its protein product is CASTYGVNEKLFF.